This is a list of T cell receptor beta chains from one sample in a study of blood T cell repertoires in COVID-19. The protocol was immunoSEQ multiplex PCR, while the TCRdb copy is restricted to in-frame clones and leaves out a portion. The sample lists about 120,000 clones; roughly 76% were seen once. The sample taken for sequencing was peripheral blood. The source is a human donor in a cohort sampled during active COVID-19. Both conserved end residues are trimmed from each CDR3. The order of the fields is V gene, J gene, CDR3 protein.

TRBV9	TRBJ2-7	ASSVGGDGSYEQY
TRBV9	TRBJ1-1	ASKNTGNTEAF
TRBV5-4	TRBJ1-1	ASRRDRARGTEAF
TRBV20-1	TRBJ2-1	SASSASGGVMRNEQF
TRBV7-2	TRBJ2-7	ASSLAVAGPPYEQY
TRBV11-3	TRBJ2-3	ASSLYFADTQY
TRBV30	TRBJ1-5	AWSVTRNQPQH
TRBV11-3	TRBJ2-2	ASSAQQGSTGELF
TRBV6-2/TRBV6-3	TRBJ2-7	ASSYRTGSYEQY
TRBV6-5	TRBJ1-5	ASRGQVRNQPQH
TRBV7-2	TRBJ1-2	ASSLIEQSYGYT
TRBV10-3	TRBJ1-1	AISERQGHTEAF
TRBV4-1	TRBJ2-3	ASSPQRRVISTDTQY
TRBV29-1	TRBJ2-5	SVPGTVEGETQY
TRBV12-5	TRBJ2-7	ASGKGALGEQY
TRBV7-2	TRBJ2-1	ASSLVSYEQF
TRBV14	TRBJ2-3	ASSLLAGASTDTQY
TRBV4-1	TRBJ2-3	ASSHDGTGWEADTQY
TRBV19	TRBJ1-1	ASSIGASRGAF
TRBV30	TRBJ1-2	AWSVLRGYT
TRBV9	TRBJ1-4	ASSVSGVEEKLF
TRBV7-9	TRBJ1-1	ASSPGERTEAF
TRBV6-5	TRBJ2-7	ASSFPAGTGTYEQY
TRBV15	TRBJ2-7	ATSRGGQGSYEQY
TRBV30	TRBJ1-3	AWSTGVSGNTIY
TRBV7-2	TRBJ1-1	ASSPWDRANTEAF
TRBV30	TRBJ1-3	AWSSGTGFRTIY